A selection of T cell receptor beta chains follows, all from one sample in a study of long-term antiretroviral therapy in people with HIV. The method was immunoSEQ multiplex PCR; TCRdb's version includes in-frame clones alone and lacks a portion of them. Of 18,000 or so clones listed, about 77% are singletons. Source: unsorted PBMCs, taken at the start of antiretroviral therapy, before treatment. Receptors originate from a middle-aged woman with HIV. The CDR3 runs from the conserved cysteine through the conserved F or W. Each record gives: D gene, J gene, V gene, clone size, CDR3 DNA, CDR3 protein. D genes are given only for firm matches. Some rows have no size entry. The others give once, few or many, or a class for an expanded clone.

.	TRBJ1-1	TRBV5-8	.	TGTGCCAGCAGCTTGGGGGCCAGCCGGTCGAGCACTGAAGCTTTCTTT	CASSLGASRSSTEAFF
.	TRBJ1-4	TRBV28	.	TGTGCCAGCAGCGTTGCGGGCCAAGGAAAACTGTTTTTT	CASSVAGQGKLFF
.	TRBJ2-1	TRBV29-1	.	TGCAGCGGGGGGCCTAGGGGGGGTGAGCAGTTCTTC	CSGGPRGGEQFF
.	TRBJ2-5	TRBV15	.	TGTGCCACCAGCAGAGATAGACAGAGACAAGAGACCCAGTACTTC	CATSRDRQRQETQYF
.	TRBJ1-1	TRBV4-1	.	TGCGCCAGCAGCCAAGATTCGCCAGGGGAGGGGACTGAAGCTTTCTTT	CASSQDSPGEGTEAFF
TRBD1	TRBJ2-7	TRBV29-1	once	TGCAGCGTCGTCAACAGGGGTGCGTCCTACGAGCAGTACTTC	CSVVNRGASYEQYF
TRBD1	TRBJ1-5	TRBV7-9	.	TGTGCCAGCAGCTTAGCGAGTCCGACAGGGAGAGAGCCCCAGCATTTT	CASSLASPTGREPQHF
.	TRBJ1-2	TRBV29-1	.	TGCAGCGTTGAACACGGGAGCTCTGGCTACACCTTC	CSVEHGSSGYTF
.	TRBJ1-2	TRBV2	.	TGTGCCAGCAGTGAAGCGCTTGGGGGTAGGTCAGACTATGGCTACACCTTC	CASSEALGGRSDYGYTF
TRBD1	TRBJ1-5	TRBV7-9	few	TGTGCCAGCAGCGCCACCGGGACAGGGAAGAATCAGCCCCAGCATTTT	CASSATGTGKNQPQHF
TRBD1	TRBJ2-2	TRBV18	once	TGTGCCAGCTCACCAACAGGGGGGAACACCGGGGAGCTGTTTTTT	CASSPTGGNTGELFF
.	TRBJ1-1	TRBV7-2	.	TGTGCCAGCAGCTTATTCTTCAGGGATGACACTGAAGCTTTCTTT	CASSLFFRDDTEAFF
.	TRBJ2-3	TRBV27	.	TGTGCCAGCAGTTCAAGCATCACCCGACAGGGCACAGATACGCAGTATTTT	CASSSSITRQGTDTQYF
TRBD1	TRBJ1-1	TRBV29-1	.	TGCAGCGTTGAAAGTGGTGGAGGGACAGGGAGGACTGAAGCTTTCTTT	CSVESGGGTGRTEAFF
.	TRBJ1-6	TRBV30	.	TGTGCCTGGGTAAAAAAGGATTATAATTCACCCCTCCATTTT	CAWVKKDYNSPLHF
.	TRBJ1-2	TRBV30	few	TGTGCCTGGAGCAGCTCCGTTGGAGGCTACACCTTC	CAWSSSVGGYTF